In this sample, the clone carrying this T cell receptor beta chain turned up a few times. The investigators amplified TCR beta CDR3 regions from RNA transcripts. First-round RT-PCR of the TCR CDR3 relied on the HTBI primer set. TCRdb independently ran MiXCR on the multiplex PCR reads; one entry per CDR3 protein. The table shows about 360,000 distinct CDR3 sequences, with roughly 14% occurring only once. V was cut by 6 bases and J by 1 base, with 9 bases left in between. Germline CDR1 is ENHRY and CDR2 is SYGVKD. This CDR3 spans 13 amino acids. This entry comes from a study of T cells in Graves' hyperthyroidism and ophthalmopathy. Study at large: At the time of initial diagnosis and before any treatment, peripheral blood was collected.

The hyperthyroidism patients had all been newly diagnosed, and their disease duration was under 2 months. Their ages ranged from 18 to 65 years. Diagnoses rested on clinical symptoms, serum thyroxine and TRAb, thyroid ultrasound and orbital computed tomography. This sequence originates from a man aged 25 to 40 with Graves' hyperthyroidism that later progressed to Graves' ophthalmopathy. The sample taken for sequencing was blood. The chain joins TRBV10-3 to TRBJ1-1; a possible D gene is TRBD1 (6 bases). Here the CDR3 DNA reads TGTGCCATCAGCGGGACAAGGAACACTGAAGCTTTCTTT. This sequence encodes CAISGTRNTEAFF.